The following is a T cell receptor (beta chain) sequence with its context. J lost 3 bases, V lost 3 bases, and 8 bases had no gene match. CDR3 length: 17 amino acids. Germline values: CDR1 LGHNT, CDR2 FRNRAP. The data are from a study of blood T cell repertoires in COVID-19. Background on the study: The samples span acute and convalescent COVID-19 from the United States, Italy and Spain. Sources were T cells, B-cell-depleted T cells, or PBMCs; the material itself was cDNA or gDNA.

Per the original methods: Nucleated cell counts were estimated from reference gene primer amplification. Clones were sequenced by immunoSEQ multiplex PCR, and TCRdb holds only the in-frame ones, with some missing. V and J calls and clone size are as listed in that table; D and trimming were resolved from the DNA. The profile shows 130,000 or so clones, approximately 86% of them singletons. The specimen was peripheral blood. J is TRBJ2-2 and V is TRBV12-5; TRBD1 matches 9 bases. This TCR was sampled from a woman aged 60-70 years with acute or convalescent COVID-19. CDR3 sequence reads: CASGFRIGTGYTGELFF. CDR3 bases: TGTGCTAGTGGTTTCAGGATCGGGACAGGGTACACCGGGGAGCTGTTTTTT.